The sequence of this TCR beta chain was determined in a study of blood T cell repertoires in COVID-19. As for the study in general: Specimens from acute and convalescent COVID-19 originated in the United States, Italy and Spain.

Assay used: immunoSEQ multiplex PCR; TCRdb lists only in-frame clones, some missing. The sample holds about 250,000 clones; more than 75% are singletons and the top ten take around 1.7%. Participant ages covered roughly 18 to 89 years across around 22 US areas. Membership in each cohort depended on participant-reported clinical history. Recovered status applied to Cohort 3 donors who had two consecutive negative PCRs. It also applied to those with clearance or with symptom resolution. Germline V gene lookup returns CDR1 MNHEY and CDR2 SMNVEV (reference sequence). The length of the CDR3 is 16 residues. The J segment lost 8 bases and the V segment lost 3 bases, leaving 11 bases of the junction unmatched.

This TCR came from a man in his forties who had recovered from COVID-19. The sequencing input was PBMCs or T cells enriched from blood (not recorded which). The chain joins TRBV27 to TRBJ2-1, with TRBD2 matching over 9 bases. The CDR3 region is CASSFSSAGGPYEQFF. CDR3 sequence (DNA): TGTGCCAGCAGTTTTTCGTCGGCGGGGGGGCCCTATGAGCAGTTCTTC.